Listed below are T cell receptor beta chains from one sample, sequenced in a study of control samples from healthy donors and cancer patients. Sequencing used immunoSEQ multiplex PCR; TCRdb keeps in-frame clones, though not all of them. The sample gives tens of thousands of clones, less than 90% of which show up once; around 15% is in the top ten. Sequencing input: blood. Receptor source: a woman in her 70s in good health. Each CDR3 is given with its conserved first and last residue. D genes are given only for firm matches. Clone sizes are given selectively: once, few, many, or a class where the clone is expanded.

D	J	size	V	CDR3	DNA
-	TRBJ1-4	-	TRBV7-6	CASSLGATNEKLFF	TGTGCCAGCAGCTTAGGGGCAACTAATGAAAAACTGTTTTTT
-	TRBJ1-2	-	TRBV12-3/TRBV12-4	CASSLAINYGYTF	TGTGCCAGCAGTTTAGCCATAAACTATGGCTACACCTTC
-	TRBJ1-4	-	TRBV5-5	CASSLGTSEKLFF	TGTGCCAGCAGCTTGGGGACGTCTGAAAAACTGTTTTTT
-	TRBJ1-5	once	TRBV5-5	CASSLQGGSNQPQHF	TGTGCCAGCAGCTTACAGGGAGGATCCAATCAGCCCCAGCATTTT
TRBD1	TRBJ1-2	-	TRBV3-1/TRBV3-2	CASSLGGTGAVGYTF	TGTGCCAGCAGCCTGGGGGGCACAGGGGCTGTTGGCTACACCTTC
-	TRBJ1-1	-	TRBV5-1	CASSPETANTEAFF	TGCGCCAGCAGCCCAGAGACAGCGAACACTGAAGCTTTCTTT
TRBD1	TRBJ1-6	-	TRBV30	CAWTQGGTVYNSPLHF	TGTGCCTGGACCCAAGGAGGGACAGTCTATAATTCACCCCTCCACTTT
-	TRBJ1-3	-	TRBV5-4	CASSLGRGNTIYF	TGTGCCAGCAGCCTCGGAAGGGGAAACACCATATATTTT
TRBD2	TRBJ2-3	few	TRBV14	CASSQGTSGGPKDTQYF	TGTGCCAGCAGCCAAGGGACTAGCGGGGGACCTAAGGATACGCAGTATTTT
TRBD1	TRBJ2-7	-	TRBV29-1	CSVDGDRAERPYYEQYF	TGCAGCGTTGATGGGGACAGGGCCGAGAGGCCCTACTACGAGCAGTACTTC
TRBD1	TRBJ1-5	-	TRBV6-2/TRBV6-3	CASSFRGTGDSNQPQHF	TGTGCCAGCAGTTTCCGAGGGACAGGGGATAGCAATCAGCCCCAGCATTTT
TRBD1	TRBJ2-7	-	TRBV18	CASSLFGTEIAYEQYF	TGTGCCAGCTCACTCTTTGGGACAGAGATTGCCTACGAGCAGTACTTC
-	TRBJ1-4	-	TRBV6-6	CASSDRDRGEKLFF	TGTGCCAGCAGTGACCGGGACCGAGGGGAAAAACTGTTTTTT
TRBD2	TRBJ2-2	-	TRBV9	CASSVTAAGAVTGELFF	TGTGCCAGCAGCGTCACCGCAGCGGGGGCGGTCACCGGGGAGCTGTTTTTT
TRBD1	TRBJ1-2	-	TRBV6-5	CASSDSGTGSFGYTF	TGTGCCAGCAGTGACTCCGGGACAGGGTCGTTTGGCTACACCTTC
-	TRBJ2-1	-	TRBV9	CASSDRQGGEQEQFF	TGTGCCAGCAGCGACCGGCAGGGGGGGGAGCAGGAGCAGTTCTTC
-	TRBJ1-6	-	TRBV5-1	CASRGQASSYNSPLHF	TGCGCCAGCAGGGGTCAGGCGTCTTCCTATAATTCACCCCTCCACTTT
-	TRBJ2-7	few	TRBV7-9	CASSFKGLHYEQYF	TGTGCCAGCAGCTTTAAGGGACTGCACTACGAGCAGTACTTC
TRBD1	TRBJ1-2	-	TRBV10-2	CATSGQGRIVGGYTF	TGCGCCACTTCGGGACAGGGGAGGATTGTGGGCGGCTACACCTTC
-	TRBJ2-5	-	TRBV5-1	CASSLSAAQETQYF	TGCGCCAGCAGTCTTTCCGCTGCCCAAGAGACCCAGTACTTC
-	TRBJ1-1	-	TRBV5-4	CASSFLGLRNTEAFF	TGTGCCAGCAGCTTCCTGGGTTTGCGAAACACTGAAGCTTTCTTT
TRBD1	TRBJ1-1	few	TRBV6-6	CASTSTGVEAFF	TGTGCCAGCACCTCGACAGGGGTGGAGGCTTTCTTT
TRBD1	TRBJ1-2	-	TRBV12-3/TRBV12-4	CASSQGQFGGYTF	TGTGCCAGCAGTCAGGGACAGTTCGGTGGCTACACCTTC
-	TRBJ1-2	-	TRBV5-5	CASSLDNPFNYGYTF	TGTGCCAGCAGCTTGGACAACCCCTTTAACTATGGCTACACCTTC
-	TRBJ2-3	-	TRBV20-1	CSASGGLTDTQYF	TGCAGTGCTAGTGGGGGCCTCACAGATACGCAGTATTTT